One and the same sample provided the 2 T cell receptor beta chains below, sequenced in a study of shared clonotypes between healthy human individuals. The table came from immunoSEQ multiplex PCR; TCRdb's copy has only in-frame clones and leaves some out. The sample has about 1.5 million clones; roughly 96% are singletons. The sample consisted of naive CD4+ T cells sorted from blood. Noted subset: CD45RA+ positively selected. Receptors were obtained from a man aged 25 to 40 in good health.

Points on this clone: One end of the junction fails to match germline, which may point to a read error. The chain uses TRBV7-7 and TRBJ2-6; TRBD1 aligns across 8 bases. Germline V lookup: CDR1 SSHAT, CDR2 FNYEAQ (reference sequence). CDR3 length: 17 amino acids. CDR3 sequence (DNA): TGTGCTAGCAGCCCCCGGCAGGGGGCGGGTGGGGCCAACGTCCTGACTTTC. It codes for CASSPRQGAGGANVLTF.

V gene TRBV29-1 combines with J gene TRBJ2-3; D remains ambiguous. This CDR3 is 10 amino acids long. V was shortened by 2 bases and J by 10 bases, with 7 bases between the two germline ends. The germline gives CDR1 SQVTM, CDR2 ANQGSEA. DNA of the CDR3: TGCAGCGTTGAAAACGGTGCGCAGTATTTT. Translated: CSVENGAQYF.